This TCR beta chain was retrieved from a study of neurological immune-mediated disorders. Per germline, CDR1 SGHKS and CDR2 YYEKEE (reference sequence). This CDR3 comprises 16 residues. V lost 4 bases and J lost 5, with 19 bases in between. Study-level points and caveats: Multiple sclerosis patients had less TCR clonal expansion than even healthy controls, unlike HTLV-1-associated myelopathy.

5'RACE generated cDNA with 10-nucleotide random UMIs. Every sequencing run produced over 200 million TCR-beta sequences, and the sequences from any one run covered 15-18 subjects. TCRdb itself ran the 5' RACE reads through MiXCR, one entry per CDR3 protein. The profile shows just under 45,000 distinct CDR3 sequences, 20% to 25% of them singletons. The time point: technical triplicate 3. The unsorted libraries originated from 2 million PBMCs kept at -80 C. This clonotype was counted many times. What it binds is not known. The sequence came from a man between 60 and 70 years old with HTLV-1-associated myelopathy (HAM/TSP). The specimen sequenced was PBMCs. The genes are TRBV5-5 and TRBJ1-5; D gene ambiguous. The CDR3 protein is CASSPTFGEVYQPQHF. CDR3 coding DNA: TGTGCCAGCAGCCCGACGTTTGGGGAGGTATATCAGCCCCAGCATTTT.